This TCR beta chain was retrieved from a study of cytomegalovirus exposure and HLA in healthy donors. For the study at large: Clustering assigned 70% to 90% of the approximately 430 genotyped donors to the Caucasian-associated ancestry cluster. Study-level findings and limits: An analysis that was carried out later associated approximately 17,000 TCR beta sequences with HLA alleles at 0.05 false discovery rate. Previously analyzed data showed that most TCR beta V segments were productive at a frequency of about 90% or about 30%.

On this clone itself: Its antigen remains unknown.

A multiplex PCR was run with 60 Vbeta primers and 13 Jbeta primers. Some clones are missing from TCRdb's copy, which holds only in-frame ones; the method was immunoSEQ multiplex PCR. The sample holds some 120,000 clones, around 70% seen once. Germline V CDR1 and CDR2: MNHEY, SMNVEV (reference sequence). V shed 5 bases and J 4 bases; nucleotides not matched to a gene: 10. CDR3 size: 16 residues. The clonotype was recovered from a man in his thirties or forties in good health and CMV-seronegative. Sequencing used PBMCs. The chain combines TRBV27 with TRBJ2-5; 10 nucleotides agree with TRBD2. CDR3 sequence reads: CASSVLAGARGETQYF. In DNA, the CDR3 is TGTGCCAGCAGTGTTCTAGCGGGGGCCCGGGGAGAGACCCAGTACTTC.